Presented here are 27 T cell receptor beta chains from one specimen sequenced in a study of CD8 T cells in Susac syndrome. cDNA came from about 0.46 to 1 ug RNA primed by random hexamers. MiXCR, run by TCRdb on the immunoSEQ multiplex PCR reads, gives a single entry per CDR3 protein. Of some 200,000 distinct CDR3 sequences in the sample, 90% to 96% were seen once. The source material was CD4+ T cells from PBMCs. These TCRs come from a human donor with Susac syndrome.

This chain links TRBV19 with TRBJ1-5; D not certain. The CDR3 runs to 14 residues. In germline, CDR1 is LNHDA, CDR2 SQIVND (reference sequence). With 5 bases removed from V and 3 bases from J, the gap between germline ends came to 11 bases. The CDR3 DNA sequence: TGTGCCAGTAGTCGTTACGGGGACAATCAGCCCCAGCATTTT. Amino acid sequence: CASSRYGDNQPQHF.

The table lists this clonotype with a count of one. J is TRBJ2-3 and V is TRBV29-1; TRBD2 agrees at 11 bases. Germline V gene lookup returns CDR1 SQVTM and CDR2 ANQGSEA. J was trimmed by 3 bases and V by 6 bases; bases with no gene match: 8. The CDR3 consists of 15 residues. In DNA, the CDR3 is TGCAGCGTGGGGACTAGCGGAACCGATACAGATACGCAGTATTTT. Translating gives CSVGTSGTDTDTQYF.

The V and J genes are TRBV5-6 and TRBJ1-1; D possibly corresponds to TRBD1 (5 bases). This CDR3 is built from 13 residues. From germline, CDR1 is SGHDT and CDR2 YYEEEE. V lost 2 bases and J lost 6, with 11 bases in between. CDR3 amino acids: CASSLGVLAEAFF. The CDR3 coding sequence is TGTGCCAGCAGCTTAGGGGTTCTGGCTGAAGCTTTCTTT.

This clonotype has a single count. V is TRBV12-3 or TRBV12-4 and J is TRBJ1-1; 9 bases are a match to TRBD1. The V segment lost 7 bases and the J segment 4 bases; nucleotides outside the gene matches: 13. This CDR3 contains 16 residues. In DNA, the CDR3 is TGTGCCAGCACCCCTGGGGGGACAGGGACTTCCACTGAAGCTTTCTTT. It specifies CASTPGGTGTSTEAFF.

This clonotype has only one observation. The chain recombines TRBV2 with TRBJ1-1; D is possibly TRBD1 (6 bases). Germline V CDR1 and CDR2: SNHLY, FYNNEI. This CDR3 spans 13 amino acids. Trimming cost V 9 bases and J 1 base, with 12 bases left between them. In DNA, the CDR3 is TGTGCCAGTACCGGGACAAGGAACACTGAAGCTTTCTTT. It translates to CASTGTRNTEAFF.

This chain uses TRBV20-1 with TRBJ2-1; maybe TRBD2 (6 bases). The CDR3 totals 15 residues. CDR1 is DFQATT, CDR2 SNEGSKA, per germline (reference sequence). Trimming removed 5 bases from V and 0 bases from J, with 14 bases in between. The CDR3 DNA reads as TGCAGTGCTTGGGGGAGGCGAACCTCCTACAATGAGCAGTTCTTC. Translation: CSAWGRRTSYNEQFF.

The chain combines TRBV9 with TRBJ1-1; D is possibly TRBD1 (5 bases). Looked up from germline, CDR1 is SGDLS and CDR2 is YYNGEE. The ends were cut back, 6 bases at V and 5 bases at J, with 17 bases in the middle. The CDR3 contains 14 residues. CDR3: CASNQGTLGTEAFF. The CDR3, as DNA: TGTGCCAGCAACCAAGGGACGTTGGGGACTGAAGCTTTCTTT.

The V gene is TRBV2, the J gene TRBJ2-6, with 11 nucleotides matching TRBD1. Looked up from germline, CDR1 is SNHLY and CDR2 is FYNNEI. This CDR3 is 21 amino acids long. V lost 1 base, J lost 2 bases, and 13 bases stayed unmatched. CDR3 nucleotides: TGTGCCAGCAGTGAAGAAATAGAGGTGCTGGACAGGGGGCCTGGGGCCAACGTCCTGACTTTC. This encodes CASSEEIEVLDRGPGANVLTF.

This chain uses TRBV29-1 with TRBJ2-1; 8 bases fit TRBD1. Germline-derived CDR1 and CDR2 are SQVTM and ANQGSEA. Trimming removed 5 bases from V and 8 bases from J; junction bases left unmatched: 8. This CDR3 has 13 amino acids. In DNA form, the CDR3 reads TGCAGCGTTCGGACAGGGAAACGCCATGAGCAGTTCTTC. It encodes CSVRTGKRHEQFF.

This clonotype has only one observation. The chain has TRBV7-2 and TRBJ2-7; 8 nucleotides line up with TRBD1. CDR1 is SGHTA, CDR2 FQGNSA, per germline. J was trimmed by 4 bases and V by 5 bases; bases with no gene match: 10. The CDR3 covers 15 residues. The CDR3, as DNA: TGTGCCAGCAGCGTTCCCGGGACAGGACGGTACGAGCAGTACTTC. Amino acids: CASSVPGTGRYEQYF.

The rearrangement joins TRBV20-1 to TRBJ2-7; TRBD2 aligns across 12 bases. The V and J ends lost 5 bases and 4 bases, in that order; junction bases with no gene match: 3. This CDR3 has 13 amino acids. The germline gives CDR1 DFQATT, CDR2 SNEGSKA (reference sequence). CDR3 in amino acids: CSAPTSGGYEQYF. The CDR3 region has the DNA TGCAGTGCTCCGACTAGCGGGGGATACGAGCAGTACTTC.

The CDR3 region has the DNA TGTGCCAGCTCCCGGGATCCTGGGGCCAACGTCCTGACTTTC. Encoded protein: CASSRDPGANVLTF. The chain carries TRBV18 and TRBJ2-6; D perhaps matches TRBD2 (5 bases). Germline CDR1 is KGHSH and CDR2 is LQKENI. V dropped 6 bases and J dropped 2 bases, with 8 bases sitting between them. The CDR3 contains 14 residues.

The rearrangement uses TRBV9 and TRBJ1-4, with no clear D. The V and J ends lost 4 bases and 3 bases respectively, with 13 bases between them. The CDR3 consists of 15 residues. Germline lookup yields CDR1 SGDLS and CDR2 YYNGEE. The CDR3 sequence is CASSINFGSNEKLFF. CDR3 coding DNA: TGTGCCAGCAGCATTAATTTCGGCTCTAATGAAAAACTGTTTTTT.

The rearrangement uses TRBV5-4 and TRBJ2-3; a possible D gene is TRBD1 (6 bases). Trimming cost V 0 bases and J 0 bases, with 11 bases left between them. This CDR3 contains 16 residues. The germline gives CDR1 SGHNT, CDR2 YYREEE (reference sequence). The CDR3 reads CASSLGSRGSTDTQYF. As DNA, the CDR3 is TGTGCCAGCAGCTTGGGATCCAGGGGAAGCACAGATACGCAGTATTTT.

The CDR3 DNA follows: TGCAGTGCCGCGACAGGGAGCTCGAGCAATCAGCCCCAGCATTTT. Encoded protein: CSAATGSSSNQPQHF. This chain joins TRBV20-1 and TRBJ1-5; 7 positions agree with TRBD1. There are 15 residues in the CDR3. CDR1 and CDR2 (germline): DFQATT, SNEGSKA (reference sequence). V was pared by 6 bases and J by 1 base, with 9 bases of the junction left unmatched.

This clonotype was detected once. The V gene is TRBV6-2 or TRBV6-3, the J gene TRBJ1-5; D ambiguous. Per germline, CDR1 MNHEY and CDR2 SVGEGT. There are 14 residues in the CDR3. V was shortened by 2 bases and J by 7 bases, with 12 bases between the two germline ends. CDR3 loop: CASSYGVGGQPQHF. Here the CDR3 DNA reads TGTGCCAGCAGTTACGGGGTGGGAGGCCAGCCCCAGCATTTT.

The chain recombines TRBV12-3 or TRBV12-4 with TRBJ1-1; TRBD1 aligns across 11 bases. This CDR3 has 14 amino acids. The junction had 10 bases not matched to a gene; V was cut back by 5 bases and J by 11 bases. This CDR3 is CASSPLSGQGAAFF. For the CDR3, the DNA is TGTGCCAGCAGTCCCCTAAGCGGACAGGGGGCGGCTTTCTTT.

The chain's CDR3 is CASSLGTSGGGRTGELFF. CDR3 coding DNA: TGTGCCAGCAGCTTAGGGACTAGCGGGGGGGGGCGCACCGGGGAGCTGTTTTTT. The chain is built from TRBV7-8 and TRBJ2-2, with 15 bases fitting TRBD2. Germline loops: CDR1 SGHVS, CDR2 FQNEAQ. J lost 4 bases, V lost 1 base, and 4 bases had no gene match. There are 18 residues in the CDR3.

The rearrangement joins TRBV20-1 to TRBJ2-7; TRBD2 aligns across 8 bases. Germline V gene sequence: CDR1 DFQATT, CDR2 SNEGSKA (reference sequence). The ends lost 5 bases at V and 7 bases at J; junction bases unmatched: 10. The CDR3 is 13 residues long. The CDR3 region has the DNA TGCAGTGCTCGTAGCGGGGCAGCGAGAGAGCAGTACTTC. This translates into CSARSGAAREQYF.

The CDR3 coding sequence is TGCAGCGTTGAAGTACTAGGACAGGGGGCAGGCGAGCAGTTCTTC. Its protein is CSVEVLGQGAGEQFF. The chain combines TRBV29-1 with TRBJ2-1, with 11 bases lining up with TRBD1. The CDR3 has 15 residues. V trimming: 1 base; J trimming: 10 bases; junction bases outside the gene matches: 9. The germline V gene has CDR1 SQVTM and CDR2 ANQGSEA.

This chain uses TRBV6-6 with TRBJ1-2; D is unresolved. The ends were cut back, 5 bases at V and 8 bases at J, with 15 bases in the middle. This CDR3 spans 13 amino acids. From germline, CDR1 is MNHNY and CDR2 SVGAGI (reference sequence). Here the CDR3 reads CASSPSVAGGYTF. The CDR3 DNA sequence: TGTGCCAGCAGTCCCTCCGTCGCGGGCGGCTACACCTTC.

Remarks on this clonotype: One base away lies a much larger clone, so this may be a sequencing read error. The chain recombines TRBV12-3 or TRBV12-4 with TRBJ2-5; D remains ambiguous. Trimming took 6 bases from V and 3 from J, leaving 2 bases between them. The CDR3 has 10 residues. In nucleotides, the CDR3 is TGTGCCAGCAGCAAAGAGACCCAGTACTTC. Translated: CASSKETQYF.

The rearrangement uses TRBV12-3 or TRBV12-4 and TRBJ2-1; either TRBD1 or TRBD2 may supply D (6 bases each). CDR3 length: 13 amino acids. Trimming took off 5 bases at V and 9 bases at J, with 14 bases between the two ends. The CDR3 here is CASSRDRGLEQFF. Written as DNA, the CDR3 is TGTGCCAGCAGTCGCGATCGGGGGCTTGAGCAGTTCTTC.

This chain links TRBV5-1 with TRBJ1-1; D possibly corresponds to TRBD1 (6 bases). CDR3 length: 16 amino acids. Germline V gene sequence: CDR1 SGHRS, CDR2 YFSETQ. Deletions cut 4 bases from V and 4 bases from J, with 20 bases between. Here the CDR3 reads CASSATGSRGFTEAFF. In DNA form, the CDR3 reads TGCGCCAGCAGCGCCACAGGGTCCAGGGGTTTCACTGAAGCTTTCTTT.

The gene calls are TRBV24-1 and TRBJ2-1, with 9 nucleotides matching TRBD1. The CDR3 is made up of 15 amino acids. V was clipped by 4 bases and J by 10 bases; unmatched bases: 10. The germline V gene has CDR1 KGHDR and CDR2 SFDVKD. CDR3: CATSDPNRGLQEQFF. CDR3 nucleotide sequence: TGTGCCACCAGTGACCCGAACAGGGGGCTACAGGAGCAGTTCTTC.

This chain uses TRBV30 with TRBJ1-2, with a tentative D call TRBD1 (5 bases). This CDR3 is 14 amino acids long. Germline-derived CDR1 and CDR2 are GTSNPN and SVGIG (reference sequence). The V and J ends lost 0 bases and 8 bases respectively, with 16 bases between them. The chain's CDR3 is CAWSVRSGSNGYTF. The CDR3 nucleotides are TGTGCCTGGAGTGTACGGTCAGGGAGTAACGGCTACACCTTC.

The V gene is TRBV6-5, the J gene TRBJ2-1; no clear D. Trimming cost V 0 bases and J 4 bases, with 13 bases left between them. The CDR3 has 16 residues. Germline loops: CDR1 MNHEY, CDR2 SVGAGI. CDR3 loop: CASSYSILRQYNEQFF. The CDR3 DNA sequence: TGTGCCAGCAGTTACTCGATACTCAGGCAATACAATGAGCAGTTCTTC.